This T cell receptor beta chain originates from a study of beta chain features in type 1 diabetes. Study-wide background: The samples had 100 million to 140 million sorted cells examined in all.

Study-level results: Patients' naive, central memory and Treg TCRB repertoires seemed closer to one another than those of healthy donors. Patients with Type 1 diabetes showed moderately but significantly shorter TCRB CDR3s in all four CD4+ subsets.

The CDR3 consists of 19 residues. V shed 0 bases and J shed 0 bases, with 20 bases lying between them. Expressed TCRB transcripts got sequenced, as all isolated RNA was reverse transcribed. Using immunoSEQ multiplex PCR, the repertoire was profiled, and TCRdb retains in-frame clones only, with some absent. The sample consists of 300,000 to 350,000 clones, around a fifth of them appearing once. As to this clone: Antigen unknown.

The gene calls are TRBV23-1 and TRBJ1-2; D is possibly TRBD1 (5 bases). TRBV23-1 is reported as an ORF; its role is uncertain. Source material: naive CD4+ T cells from blood. This receptor was taken from a woman between 18 and 30 years old in good health. The CDR3 spells CASSQSQQAGNKANYGYTF. In DNA form, the CDR3 reads TGCGCCAGCAGTCAATCCCAACAGGCGGGGAATAAAGCTAACTATGGCTACACCTTC.